Below, 23 T cell receptor beta chains from the same sample are listed, as sequenced in a study of blood T cells in healthy people across ages. A J-beta primer mix and a sample-barcoded 5' primer were used in a second PCR of about 7 to 12 cycles. From the 5' RACE reads, TCRdb called clonotypes with MiXCR, one entry per CDR3 protein. The sample contains roughly 730,000 distinct CDR3 sequences, more than 55% of which appear only once. Input material: blood. These receptors were obtained from a man aged 40-55 years in good health.

This chain joins TRBV4-2 and TRBJ2-1; a possible D gene is TRBD1 (5 bases). This CDR3 contains 15 residues. Per germline, CDR1 LGHNA and CDR2 YNFKEQ. V lost 2 bases, J lost 5 bases, and 13 bases lay in between. CDR3 sequence reads: CASSQTWGRDNEQFF. The CDR3, as DNA: TGTGCCAGCAGCCAAACTTGGGGCAGGGACAATGAGCAGTTCTTC.

This clonotype showed up just once. In DNA, the CDR3 is TGCAGTGCTACAAGCGGGGGGGCGTCCTACAATGAGCAGTTCTTC. Amino acids: CSATSGGASYNEQFF. The rearrangement links TRBV20-1 to TRBJ2-1; 10 bases agree with TRBD2. Germline values: CDR1 DFQATT, CDR2 SNEGSKA (reference sequence). This CDR3 region has 15 residues. V lost 4 bases, J lost 1 base, and 4 bases stayed unmatched.

The chain uses TRBV24-1 and TRBJ2-3; D is undetermined. Per germline, CDR1 KGHDR and CDR2 SFDVKD. The CDR3 runs 11 residues. Trimming cost V 5 bases and J 5 bases, with 4 bases left between them. The DNA for the CDR3 is TGTGCCACCAGTGGAATAGATACGCAGTATTTT. This codes for CATSGIDTQYF.

This clonotype came up many times. The junction departs from the called germline gene at one end, perhaps through a read error. This sequence joins TRBV12-3 or TRBV12-4 and TRBJ1-1, with D maybe TRBD1 (6 bases). This CDR3 has 13 residues. The CDR3 coding sequence is TGTGCCAGCAGCTTAGGGGGGAACACTGAAGCTTTCTTT. This gives the protein CASSLGGNTEAFF.

This chain connects TRBV7-2 to TRBJ2-1, with D perhaps matching TRBD1 (5 bases). Germline V gene sequence: CDR1 SGHTA, CDR2 FQGNSA. Trimming removed 6 bases from V and 1 base from J, with 13 bases in between. This CDR3 contains 15 residues. CDR3 DNA: TGTGCCAGCAGATATAACTCAGGGTCCTACAATGAGCAGTTCTTC. Its translation: CASRYNSGSYNEQFF.

Concerning this clonotype itself: A read error may explain this, as a much larger clone is one base away. CDR3 protein: CSVEDGGGETGAYEQYF. The CDR3, as DNA: TGCAGCGTTGAAGATGGGGGAGGGGAGACGGGTGCCTACGAGCAGTACTTC. The chain combines TRBV29-1 with TRBJ2-7; 7 bases are a match to TRBD2. CDR1 is SQVTM, CDR2 ANQGSEA, per germline. The CDR3 has 17 residues. The V gene end was trimmed by 0 bases and the J gene end by 2 bases; junction bases not matched to a gene: 13.

Points on this clonotype: At one end, the junction sequence differs from germline, possibly due to a read error. J is TRBJ1-4 and V is TRBV27; D gene ambiguous. Looked up from germline, CDR1 is MNHEY and CDR2 is SMNVEV (reference sequence). CDR3 length: 15 amino acids. CDR3 bases: TGTGTCAGCAGTTTATCTGGGCGGCAGAACGGAAAACTGTTTTTT. It translates to CVSSLSGRQNGKLFF.

The rearrangement joins TRBV13 to TRBJ2-3; the D call may be TRBD1 or TRBD2 (5 bases each). Germline V gives CDR1 PRHDT, CDR2 FYEKMQ (reference sequence). V was cut by 5 bases and J by 8 bases, with 23 bases left in between. The CDR3 covers 16 residues. The CDR3: CASSPRRLSDGGTQYF. The CDR3 bases are TGTGCCAGCAGCCCCCGGCGGCTTTCGGATGGGGGTACGCAGTATTTT.

This chain links TRBV6-4 with TRBJ2-3; tentative D call: TRBD1 (6 bases). Germline values: CDR1 MRHNA, CDR2 SNTAGT. The CDR3 runs 15 residues. Trimming left V 2 bases short and J 3 bases short, with 12 bases between. The CDR3 region has the DNA TGTGCCAGCAGTGACACGGCCGGACAGACAGATACGCAGTATTTT. Its translation: CASSDTAGQTDTQYF.

This chain uses TRBV5-1 with TRBJ2-3; 10 positions match TRBD2. This CDR3 comprises 15 residues. CDR1 is SGHRS, CDR2 YFSETQ, per germline. Trimming cost V 3 bases and J 3 bases; bases outside gene matches: 4. This chain's CDR3 is CASSSTSGETDTQYF. CDR3 DNA sequence: TGCGCCAGCAGCTCCACTAGCGGGGAAACAGATACGCAGTATTTT.

The genes are TRBV19 and TRBJ2-4; TRBD2 agrees at 7 bases. With the DNA end fitting TRBJ2-7 better, the J assignment may be wrong. This CDR3 is 15 amino acids long. Germline V gene data show CDR1 as LNHDA and CDR2 as SQIVND (reference sequence). The CDR3 here is CASSIEGGSAYEQYF. In DNA form, the CDR3 reads TGTGCCAGTAGTATAGAGGGCGGGAGTGCGTACGAGCAGTACTTC.

The rearrangement links TRBV6-6 to TRBJ1-2; D is unclear. The ends were cut back, 2 bases at V and 3 bases at J, with 7 bases in the middle. Germline lookup yields CDR1 MNHNY and CDR2 SVGAGI (reference sequence). This CDR3 contains 13 residues. The CDR3 loop reads CASSYREDYGYTF. The CDR3, as DNA: TGTGCCAGCAGTTACAGGGAGGACTATGGCTACACCTTC.

The V and J genes are TRBV18 and TRBJ2-4; D is possibly TRBD2 (5 bases). Germline assignment: CDR1 KGHSH and CDR2 LQKENI. V was shortened by 1 base and J by 0 bases, with 10 bases between the two germline ends. The CDR3 has 16 residues. The CDR3 sequence: CASSPLTTLAKNIQYF. Here the CDR3 DNA reads TGTGCCAGCTCACCACTGACTACCTTAGCCAAAAACATTCAGTACTTC.

Of note for this clonotype: One end of the junction varies from germline; a read error may be responsible. This chain uses TRBV12-3 or TRBV12-4 with TRBJ2-3, with D hard to call. The CDR3 has 12 residues. The DNA for the CDR3 is TGTGCCGGCAGTCCCCAAGAGAATACGCAGTATTTT. Its translation is CAGSPQENTQYF.

V and J are TRBV18 and TRBJ2-1, with a weak D call TRBD1 (6 bases). This CDR3 contains 15 residues. Germline V gene lookup returns CDR1 KGHSH and CDR2 LQKENI. Trimming took off 6 bases at V and 7 bases at J, with 19 bases between the two ends. CDR3 loop: CASSYGHGGTNEQFF. The CDR3 nucleotides read TGTGCCAGCTCCTACGGACATGGTGGGACAAATGAGCAGTTCTTC.

The CDR3 protein is CSASKPSGGTYNEQFF. CDR3 bases: TGCAGTGCTAGTAAGCCTAGCGGGGGGACCTACAATGAGCAGTTCTTC. The chain couples TRBV20-1 to TRBJ2-1, with 11 bases that match TRBD2. Trimming took 3 bases from V and 2 from J; bases not matched to a gene: 6. The CDR3 is 16 residues long. CDR1 is DFQATT and CDR2 is SNEGSKA in the germline V gene (reference sequence).

CDR3 protein: CASSPRRESNGYTF. CDR3 coding DNA: TGTGCCAGCAGTCCCCGCAGGGAGAGCAATGGCTACACCTTC. This sequence joins TRBV6-6 and TRBJ1-2; D is perhaps TRBD1 (5 bases). CDR1 is MNHNY and CDR2 is SVGAGI in the germline V gene (reference sequence). Trimming shortened V by 5 bases and J by 6 bases, and 16 bases separated the two germline ends. This CDR3 is built from 14 residues.

The chain has TRBV20-1 and TRBJ2-2; weak D call: TRBD2 (5 bases). Trimming removed 1 base at V and 0 bases at J, with 12 bases between. Germline CDR1 reads DFQATT; CDR2 reads SNEGSKA (reference sequence). The CDR3 is 16 residues long. The DNA for the CDR3 is TGCAGTGCTAGAGCCCCCCCAGCGGCGAACACCGGGGAGCTGTTTTTT. The encoded protein is CSARAPPAANTGELFF.

The gene calls are TRBV29-1 and TRBJ2-7, with D tentatively TRBD2 (5 bases). The V gene's germline CDR1 is SQVTM and CDR2 ANQGSEA. V was clipped by 6 bases and J by 6 bases, with 12 bases between them. This CDR3 spans 11 amino acids. The CDR3 reads CSVSEGGEQYF. CDR3 DNA: TGCAGCGTATCAGAGGGTGGCGAGCAGTACTTC.

This chain uses TRBV7-9 with TRBJ2-5; unclear D gene. Trimming removed 1 base at V and 2 bases at J, with 17 bases between. This CDR3 spans 17 amino acids. CDR1 SEHNR and CDR2 FQNEAQ come from the germline V gene (reference sequence). The CDR3 nucleotides are TGTGCCAGCAGCTTAGGGCGGTCGGCAGAACAACAAGAGACCCAGTACTTC. Amino acid sequence: CASSLGRSAEQQETQYF.

The genes are TRBV6-2 or TRBV6-3 and TRBJ2-7, with TRBD2 matching 12 bases. Germline lookup yields CDR1 MNHEY and CDR2 SVGEGT. The CDR3 has 19 amino acids. J gave up 3 bases and V 1 base, and 13 bases lay outside the gene matches. The CDR3: CASSYWNLTSGSYYYEQYF. The CDR3 DNA is TGTGCCAGCAGTTACTGGAACCTGACTAGCGGGAGTTATTACTACGAGCAGTACTTC.

This chain uses TRBV28 with TRBJ1-4; no clear D. Germline CDR1 reads MDHEN; CDR2 reads SYDVKM. Trimming left V 8 bases short and J 5 bases short, with 15 bases between. The CDR3 totals 14 residues. The DNA of the CDR3 is TGTGCCAGCCGGCTCGGGGTGTACAATGAAAAACTGTTTTTT. This encodes CASRLGVYNEKLFF.

J is TRBJ1-5 and V is TRBV29-1; D perhaps matches TRBD1 (5 bases). Trimming took off 3 bases at V and 1 base at J, with 10 bases between the two ends. This CDR3 region has 14 residues. The germline V gene encodes CDR1 SQVTM and CDR2 ANQGSEA. In nucleotides, the CDR3 is TGCAGCGTTGATACAGGATCGAGCAATCAGCCCCAGCATTTT. This translates into CSVDTGSSNQPQHF.